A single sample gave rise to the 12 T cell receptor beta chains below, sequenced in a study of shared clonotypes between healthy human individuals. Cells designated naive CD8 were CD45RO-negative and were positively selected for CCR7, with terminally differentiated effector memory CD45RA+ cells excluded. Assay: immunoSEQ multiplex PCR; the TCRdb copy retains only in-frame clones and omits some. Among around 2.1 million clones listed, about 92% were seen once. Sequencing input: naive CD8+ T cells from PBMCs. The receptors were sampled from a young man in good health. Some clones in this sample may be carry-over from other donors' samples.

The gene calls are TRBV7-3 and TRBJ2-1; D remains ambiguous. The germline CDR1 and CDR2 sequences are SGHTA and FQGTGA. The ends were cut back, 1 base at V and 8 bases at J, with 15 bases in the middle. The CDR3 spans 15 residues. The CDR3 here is CASSLKRGESDEQFF. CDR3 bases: TGTGCCAGCAGCTTAAAACGCGGAGAGAGCGATGAGCAGTTCTTC.

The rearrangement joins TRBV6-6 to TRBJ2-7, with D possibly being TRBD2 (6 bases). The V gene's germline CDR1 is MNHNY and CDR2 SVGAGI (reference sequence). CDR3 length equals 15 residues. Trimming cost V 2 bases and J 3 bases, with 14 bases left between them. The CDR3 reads CASSYGGAASYEQYF. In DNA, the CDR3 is TGTGCCAGCAGTTACGGCGGGGCAGCTAGCTACGAGCAGTACTTC.

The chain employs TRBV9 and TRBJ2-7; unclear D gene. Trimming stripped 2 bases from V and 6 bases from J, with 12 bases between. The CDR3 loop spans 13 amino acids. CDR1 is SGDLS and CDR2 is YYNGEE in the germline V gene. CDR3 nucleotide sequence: TGTGCCAGCAGCGTCGTACCGGTAACCGAGCAGTACTTC. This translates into CASSVVPVTEQYF.

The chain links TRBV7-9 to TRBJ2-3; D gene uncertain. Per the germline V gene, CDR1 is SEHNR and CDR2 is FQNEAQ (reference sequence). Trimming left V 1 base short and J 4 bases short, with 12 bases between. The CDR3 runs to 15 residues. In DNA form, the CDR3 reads TGTGCCAGCAGCTTAGGGAAGGCTTTTGCAGATACGCAGTATTTT. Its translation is CASSLGKAFADTQYF.

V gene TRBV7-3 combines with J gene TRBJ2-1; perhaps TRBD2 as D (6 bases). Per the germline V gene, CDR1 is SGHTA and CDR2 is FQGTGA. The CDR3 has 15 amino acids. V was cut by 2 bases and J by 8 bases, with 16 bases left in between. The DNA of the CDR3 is TGTGCCAGCAGCTTATTGGGCGGGATGGCGGATGAGCAGTTCTTC. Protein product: CASSLLGGMADEQFF.

CDR3 amino acids: CASSTIRGASYEQYF. The CDR3 coding sequence is TGTGCCAGCAGCACAATCAGGGGGGCGTCCTACGAGCAGTACTTC. V gene TRBV11-2 combines with J gene TRBJ2-7; perhaps TRBD1 as D (7 bases). CDR1 is SGHAT and CDR2 is FQNNGV in the germline V gene. The CDR3 spans 15 residues. Trimming took 5 bases from V and 1 from J, leaving 15 bases between them.

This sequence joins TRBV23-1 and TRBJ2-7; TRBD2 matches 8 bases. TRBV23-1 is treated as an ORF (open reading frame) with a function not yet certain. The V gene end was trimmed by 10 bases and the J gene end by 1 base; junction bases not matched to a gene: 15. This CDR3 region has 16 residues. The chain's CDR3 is CATRGLAGGMSYEQYF. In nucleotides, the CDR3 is TGCGCCACCAGGGGCCTAGCGGGCGGGATGTCCTACGAGCAGTACTTC.

CDR3 DNA sequence: TGTGCCAGCTTTGGGTCGACGGTAGAAGCTTTCTTT. This gives the protein CASFGSTVEAFF. This chain links TRBV2 with TRBJ1-1; the D is unclear. V was trimmed by 8 bases and J by 8 bases, leaving 15 bases between them. Germline CDR1 and CDR2: SNHLY and FYNNEI. This CDR3 region has 12 residues. Based on the CDR3 plus reference TRBV2 and TRBJ1-1, the full variable domain is EPEVTQTPSHQVTQMGQEVILRCVPISNHLYFYWYRQILGQKVEFLVSFYNNEISEKSEIFDDQFSVERPDGSNFTLKIRSTKLEDSAMYFCASFGSTVEAFFGQGTRLTVV.

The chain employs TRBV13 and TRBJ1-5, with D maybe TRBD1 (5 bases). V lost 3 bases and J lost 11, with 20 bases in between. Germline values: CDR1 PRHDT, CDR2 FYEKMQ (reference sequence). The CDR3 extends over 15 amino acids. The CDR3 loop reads CASSFAGGRALAQHF. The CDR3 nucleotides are TGTGCCAGCAGCTTTGCAGGCGGCAGGGCTCTAGCCCAGCATTTT.

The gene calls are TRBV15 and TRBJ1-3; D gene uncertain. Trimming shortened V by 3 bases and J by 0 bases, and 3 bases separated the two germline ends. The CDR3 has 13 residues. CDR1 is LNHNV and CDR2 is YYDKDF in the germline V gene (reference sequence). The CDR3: CATSRDSGNTIYF. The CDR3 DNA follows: TGTGCCACCAGCAGGGACTCTGGAAACACCATATATTTT.

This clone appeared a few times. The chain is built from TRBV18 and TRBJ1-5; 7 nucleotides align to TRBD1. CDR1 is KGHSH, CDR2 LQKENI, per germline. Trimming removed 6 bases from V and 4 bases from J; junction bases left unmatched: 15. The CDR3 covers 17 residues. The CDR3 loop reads CASSTARGGDPNQPQHF. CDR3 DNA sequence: TGTGCCAGCTCCACGGCGCGAGGGGGCGACCCAAATCAGCCCCAGCATTTT.

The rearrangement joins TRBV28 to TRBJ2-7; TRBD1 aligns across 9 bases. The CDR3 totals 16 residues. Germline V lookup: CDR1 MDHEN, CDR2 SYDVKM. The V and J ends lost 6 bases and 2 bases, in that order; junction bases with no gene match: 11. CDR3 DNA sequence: TGTGCCAGCAGGGCGCTACGGGACAGGGTTGCCTACGAGCAGTACTTC. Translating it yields CASRALRDRVAYEQYF.